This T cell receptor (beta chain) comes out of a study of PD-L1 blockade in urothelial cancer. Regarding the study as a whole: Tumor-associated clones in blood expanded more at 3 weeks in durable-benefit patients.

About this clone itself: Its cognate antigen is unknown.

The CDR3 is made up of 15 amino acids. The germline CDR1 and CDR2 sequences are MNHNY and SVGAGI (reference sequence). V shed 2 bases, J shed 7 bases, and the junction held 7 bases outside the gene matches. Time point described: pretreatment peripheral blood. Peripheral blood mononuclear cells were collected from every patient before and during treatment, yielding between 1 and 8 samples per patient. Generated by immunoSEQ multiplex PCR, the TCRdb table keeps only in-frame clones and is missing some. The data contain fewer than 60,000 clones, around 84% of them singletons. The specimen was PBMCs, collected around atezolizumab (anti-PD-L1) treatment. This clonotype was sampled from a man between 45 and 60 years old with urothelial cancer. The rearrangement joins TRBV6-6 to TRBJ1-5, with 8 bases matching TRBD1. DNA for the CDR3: TGTGCCAGCAGTTACGGAGGACAGGGAGGACAGCCCCAGCATTTT. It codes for CASSYGGQGGQPQHF.